This T cell receptor beta chain was captured in a study of human T cells and chemical hapten exposure. Study details: Patches with 0.01% DPC went on the upper back, and the tests were read at 6 days. Per-sample TCR yield variability stemmed mainly from small pooled library volume differences.

TCRdb itself ran the RACE reads through MiXCR, one entry per CDR3 protein. The data hold roughly 100,000 distinct CDR3 sequences, with more than 10% observed a single time. Remarks on this clonotype: This sequence may be a read error, since a much larger clone differs from it by one base.

Time point described: pre-sensitization, week 0. Treatment indicated: therapeutic diphenylcyclopropenone sensitization with weekly scalp DPC. Each patch test followed a blood draw. The total RNA was obtained from whole blood that was not fractionated. The germline gives CDR1 SGHAT, CDR2 FQNNGV. Between the trimmed V and J ends, which lost 5 bases and 12 bases, there was a span of 20 bases. The CDR3 has 14 amino acids. This TCR came from an older woman with alopecia areata. Some clones in this sample may be carry-over from other donors' samples. The rearrangement uses TRBV11-2 and TRBJ2-1, with D possibly being TRBD2 (6 bases). Specimen: whole blood, collected in connection with sensitization to the hapten diphenylcyclopropenone (DPC). The CDR3 loop reads CASSQRDSQEAQFF. As DNA, the CDR3 is TGTGCCAGCAGCCAACGGGACTCCCAGGAGGCGCAGTTCTTC.